The rows below give T cell receptor beta chains drawn from one sample of a study of blood T cell repertoires in COVID-19. Some clones are missing from TCRdb's copy, which holds only in-frame ones; the method was immunoSEQ multiplex PCR. The sample contains about 220,000 clones, roughly 80% of which appear only once. Sequenced input: peripheral blood. All receptors derive from a woman between 55 and 75 years old with acute or convalescent COVID-19. Both conserved end residues are part of each CDR3. Fields, in order: V gene, D gene, clone size, J gene, CDR3 DNA, CDR3 protein. A D gene is named only where the DNA matches it firmly. The listing skips clone size in some rows; elsewhere it reads once, few, many or a size class.

v_gene: TRBV6-6
d_gene: TRBD1
abundance: -
j_gene: TRBJ1-1
CDR3nt: TGTGCCAGCAGTGACAGGGATAACACTGAAGCTTTCTTT
CDR3aa: CASSDRDNTEAFF

v_gene: TRBV20-1
d_gene: -
abundance: -
j_gene: TRBJ2-2
CDR3nt: TGCAGTGCTAGTCAAACGGGACTCAAGAACACCGGGGAGCTGTTTTTT
CDR3aa: CSASQTGLKNTGELFF

v_gene: TRBV10-3
d_gene: TRBD1
abundance: -
j_gene: TRBJ2-7
CDR3nt: TGTGCCGCCTCCGGGACAGGGCACTACGAGCAGTACTTC
CDR3aa: CAASGTGHYEQYF

v_gene: TRBV4-3
d_gene: TRBD1
abundance: once
j_gene: TRBJ2-3
CDR3nt: TGCGCCAGCAGCCAACGGGACAGGGGGCTTTCGGATACGCAGTATTTT
CDR3aa: CASSQRDRGLSDTQYF

v_gene: TRBV7-9
d_gene: TRBD1
abundance: -
j_gene: TRBJ1-6
CDR3nt: TGTGCCAGCAGCCTAACAGGGGACTTTTCACCCCTCCACTTT
CDR3aa: CASSLTGDFSPLHF

v_gene: TRBV6-2/TRBV6-3
d_gene: -
abundance: once
j_gene: TRBJ2-3
CDR3nt: TGTGCCAGCAGTTACCGAGGCAGGGTTGATACGCAGTATTTT
CDR3aa: CASSYRGRVDTQYF

v_gene: TRBV6-8
d_gene: -
abundance: -
j_gene: TRBJ1-1
CDR3nt: TGTGCCAGCAGCCCAATCTGGGCAGCCGTGCTCGAAGCTTTCTTT
CDR3aa: CASSPIWAAVLEAFF

v_gene: TRBV7-2
d_gene: TRBD1
abundance: once
j_gene: TRBJ2-3
CDR3nt: TGTGCCAGCAGCCCGGGGACAGGGGGCGTAGATACGCAGTATTTT
CDR3aa: CASSPGTGGVDTQYF

v_gene: TRBV6-6
d_gene: TRBD1
abundance: few
j_gene: TRBJ1-1
CDR3nt: TGTGCCAGCAACGGACAGGGGGGCACTGAAGCTTTCTTT
CDR3aa: CASNGQGGTEAFF

v_gene: TRBV6-5
d_gene: -
abundance: once
j_gene: TRBJ1-3
CDR3nt: TGTGCCAGCAGTTCAGTTATCTCTGGAAACACCATATATTTT
CDR3aa: CASSSVISGNTIYF

v_gene: TRBV13
d_gene: TRBD1
abundance: few
j_gene: TRBJ1-2
CDR3nt: TGTGCCAGCAGCTTAGGCCCAGGACAGGGGGCGATTTATGGCTACACCTTC
CDR3aa: CASSLGPGQGAIYGYTF

v_gene: TRBV10-2
d_gene: -
abundance: -
j_gene: TRBJ1-3
CDR3nt: TGCGCCAGCAGTGAGGAGGGATGCCCCTCTGGAAACACCATATATTTT
CDR3aa: CASSEEGCPSGNTIYF

v_gene: TRBV28
d_gene: -
abundance: -
j_gene: TRBJ2-7
CDR3nt: TGTGCCAGCAGTTTACCTATAACTCCCTACGAGCAGTACTTC
CDR3aa: CASSLPITPYEQYF

v_gene: TRBV28
d_gene: -
abundance: -
j_gene: TRBJ1-1
CDR3nt: TGTGCCAGCAGCCAAAACAGGGAAGCTGAAGCTTTCTTT
CDR3aa: CASSQNREAEAFF

v_gene: TRBV6-2/TRBV6-3
d_gene: TRBD1
abundance: few
j_gene: TRBJ1-1
CDR3nt: TGTGCCAGCAGTTACGCGACAGGGAAGTTTGAAGCTTTCTTT
CDR3aa: CASSYATGKFEAFF

v_gene: TRBV5-1
d_gene: TRBD1
abundance: -
j_gene: TRBJ2-5
CDR3nt: TGCGCCAGCAGCGGGGGACAGGGTTACCAAGAGACCCAGTACTTC
CDR3aa: CASSGGQGYQETQYF

v_gene: TRBV30
d_gene: TRBD1
abundance: -
j_gene: TRBJ1-2
CDR3nt: TGTGCCTGGAGCTTGGACAGGGATAATGGCTACACCTTC
CDR3aa: CAWSLDRDNGYTF

v_gene: TRBV11-2
d_gene: -
abundance: once
j_gene: TRBJ2-7
CDR3nt: TGTGCCAGCAGCTTAGTGGGGGGGCTCCTCGAGCAGTACTTC
CDR3aa: CASSLVGGLLEQYF

v_gene: TRBV12-3/TRBV12-4
d_gene: -
abundance: -
j_gene: TRBJ1-1
CDR3nt: TGTGCCAGCAGCTTCCAGGGGACCGCTGAAGCTTTCTTT
CDR3aa: CASSFQGTAEAFF

v_gene: TRBV5-1
d_gene: TRBD1
abundance: once
j_gene: TRBJ2-7
CDR3nt: TGCGCCAGCAGCCTCCGGGACAGTCCTGCGTTTTACGAGCAGTACTTC
CDR3aa: CASSLRDSPAFYEQYF

v_gene: TRBV5-8
d_gene: -
abundance: -
j_gene: TRBJ1-5
CDR3nt: TGTGCCAGCAGCTCTAAACTTGGGACACATCGCCAGCCCCAGCATTTT
CDR3aa: CASSSKLGTHRQPQHF

v_gene: TRBV11-1
d_gene: TRBD1
abundance: once
j_gene: TRBJ1-1
CDR3nt: TGTGCCAGCAGCCGACAGGGGGTGAACACTGAAGCTTTCTTT
CDR3aa: CASSRQGVNTEAFF

v_gene: TRBV18
d_gene: TRBD1
abundance: once
j_gene: TRBJ1-1
CDR3nt: TGTGCCAGCCAAAGACAGGGAATTATAGTCTTGAGTGCCACTGAAGCTTTCTTT
CDR3aa: CASQRQGIIVLSATEAFF

v_gene: TRBV4-1
d_gene: TRBD1
abundance: -
j_gene: TRBJ2-3
CDR3nt: TGCGCCAGCAGCCTCCGACAGGGGCCAAGCACAGATACGCAGTATTTT
CDR3aa: CASSLRQGPSTDTQYF

v_gene: TRBV21-1
d_gene: -
abundance: -
j_gene: TRBJ1-1
CDR3nt: TGTGCCAGCAGCAAAGTGGGGGCGCCGGGTTTCTTT
CDR3aa: CASSKVGAPGFF

v_gene: TRBV3-1/TRBV3-2
d_gene: -
abundance: -
j_gene: TRBJ1-2
CDR3nt: TGTGCCAGCAGCCACTCGCAGGGCGTGGACTTC
CDR3aa: CASSHSQGVDF

v_gene: TRBV18
d_gene: TRBD1
abundance: few
j_gene: TRBJ2-7
CDR3nt: TGTGCCAGCTCACCACCGTCGGGACAGGGGACCTACGAGCAGTACTTC
CDR3aa: CASSPPSGQGTYEQYF

v_gene: TRBV7-9
d_gene: TRBD1
abundance: -
j_gene: TRBJ1-2
CDR3nt: TGTGCCAGCAGCTGGTGGGACAGCAGCTATGGCTACACCTTC
CDR3aa: CASSWWDSSYGYTF

v_gene: TRBV18
d_gene: -
abundance: -
j_gene: TRBJ1-6
CDR3nt: TGTGCCAGCTCACCATCCCAGGGCGATAATAATTCACCCCTCCACTTT
CDR3aa: CASSPSQGDNNSPLHF

v_gene: TRBV9
d_gene: -
abundance: -
j_gene: TRBJ1-6
CDR3nt: TGTGCCAGCGCTCAATCGGTTTATAATTCACCCCTCCACTTT
CDR3aa: CASAQSVYNSPLHF

v_gene: TRBV19
d_gene: TRBD2
abundance: -
j_gene: TRBJ2-5
CDR3nt: TGTGCCAGTAGGCTAGCGGGGGCCGGAGAGACCCAGTACTTC
CDR3aa: CASRLAGAGETQYF

v_gene: TRBV7-2
d_gene: -
abundance: -
j_gene: TRBJ1-3
CDR3nt: TGTGCCAGCAGCGCGGGCCGGGGAGGAAACACCATATATTTT
CDR3aa: CASSAGRGGNTIYF

v_gene: TRBV15
d_gene: -
abundance: -
j_gene: TRBJ1-2
CDR3nt: TGTGCCACCAGCAGAGATCGAGGGCTTCATGGCTACACCTTC
CDR3aa: CATSRDRGLHGYTF

v_gene: TRBV30
d_gene: -
abundance: -
j_gene: TRBJ2-7
CDR3nt: TGTGCCTGGAGTGGTGCGAAGTACGAGCAGTACTTC
CDR3aa: CAWSGAKYEQYF

v_gene: TRBV3-1/TRBV3-2
d_gene: TRBD2
abundance: -
j_gene: TRBJ2-7
CDR3nt: TGTGCCAGCAGCCAAGATCTCGGGGGGGCGGACGAGCAGTACTTC
CDR3aa: CASSQDLGGADEQYF

v_gene: TRBV6-5
d_gene: -
abundance: -
j_gene: TRBJ1-2
CDR3nt: TGTGCCAGCACAGCAGGACTCTATGGCTACACCTTC
CDR3aa: CASTAGLYGYTF

v_gene: TRBV11-3
d_gene: TRBD2
abundance: -
j_gene: TRBJ2-1
CDR3nt: TGTGCCAGCAGAGAAAAAAGCGGGGGCACATACAATGAGCAGTTCTTC
CDR3aa: CASREKSGGTYNEQFF

v_gene: TRBV7-9
d_gene: TRBD1
abundance: -
j_gene: TRBJ2-2
CDR3nt: TGTGCCAGCAGCAGGACAGGGGGCGCGGGGGAGCTGTTTTTT
CDR3aa: CASSRTGGAGELFF

v_gene: TRBV29-1
d_gene: -
abundance: -
j_gene: TRBJ1-2
CDR3nt: TGCAGCGTTGAGCAGGGTTGGAAGAATGGCTACACCTTC
CDR3aa: CSVEQGWKNGYTF

v_gene: TRBV6-1
d_gene: TRBD1
abundance: once
j_gene: TRBJ1-2
CDR3nt: TGTGCCAGCAGTAATAGTGGGACAGCCTATGGCTACACCTTC
CDR3aa: CASSNSGTAYGYTF

v_gene: TRBV5-1
d_gene: TRBD1
abundance: -
j_gene: TRBJ1-2
CDR3nt: TGCGCCAGCAGCAATCAGGGACAGGGTTATGGCTACACCTTC
CDR3aa: CASSNQGQGYGYTF

v_gene: TRBV9
d_gene: -
abundance: -
j_gene: TRBJ2-3
CDR3nt: TGTGCCAGCAGCACCTCGACATCGCCAGATACGCAGTATTTT
CDR3aa: CASSTSTSPDTQYF

v_gene: TRBV5-1
d_gene: TRBD1
abundance: -
j_gene: TRBJ1-3
CDR3nt: TGCGCCAGCAGCTTGGGACAGGGAGTTGGAAACACCATATATTTT
CDR3aa: CASSLGQGVGNTIYF

v_gene: TRBV5-4
d_gene: -
abundance: -
j_gene: TRBJ2-7
CDR3nt: TGTGCCAGCAGCTTGGAGGCGGGGCCCTACGAGCAGTACTTC
CDR3aa: CASSLEAGPYEQYF

v_gene: TRBV7-9
d_gene: -
abundance: once
j_gene: TRBJ1-2
CDR3nt: TGTGCCAGCAGCCGAACAGATCCCCTCTATGGCTACACCTTC
CDR3aa: CASSRTDPLYGYTF

v_gene: TRBV4-2
d_gene: -
abundance: -
j_gene: TRBJ2-1
CDR3nt: TGTGCCAGCAGCCATGCCTCGGGACAACGGCAGAATGAGCAGTTCTTC
CDR3aa: CASSHASGQRQNEQFF

v_gene: TRBV5-4
d_gene: -
abundance: -
j_gene: TRBJ2-5
CDR3nt: TGTGCCAGCAGTCCCTCCCGGGGTTCAGAGACCCAGTACTTC
CDR3aa: CASSPSRGSETQYF

v_gene: TRBV5-6
d_gene: TRBD1
abundance: -
j_gene: TRBJ2-7
CDR3nt: TGTGCCAGCAGCTTAACAGGGGATCATACCTACGAGCAGTACTTC
CDR3aa: CASSLTGDHTYEQYF

v_gene: TRBV12-3/TRBV12-4
d_gene: -
abundance: -
j_gene: TRBJ2-7
CDR3nt: TGTGCCAGCAGTTCTTACGGCGAGCAGTACTTC
CDR3aa: CASSSYGEQYF

v_gene: TRBV28
d_gene: -
abundance: -
j_gene: TRBJ1-6
CDR3nt: TGTGCCAGCAGCTACCATTCACCCCTCCACTTT
CDR3aa: CASSYHSPLHF

v_gene: TRBV30
d_gene: -
abundance: once
j_gene: TRBJ2-2
CDR3nt: TGTGCCTGGAGTGCAGCGTTGTCGGGGGAGCTGTTTTTT
CDR3aa: CAWSAALSGELFF

v_gene: TRBV28
d_gene: -
abundance: -
j_gene: TRBJ1-2
CDR3nt: TGTGCCAGCACCACCGGCTTCCGGGGGATTAACTATGGCTACACCTTC
CDR3aa: CASTTGFRGINYGYTF

v_gene: TRBV7-2
d_gene: -
abundance: -
j_gene: TRBJ1-6
CDR3nt: TGTGCCAGCAGCTTAGCGCTCCTTGGGGGGAATTCACCCCTCCACTTT
CDR3aa: CASSLALLGGNSPLHF

v_gene: TRBV14
d_gene: TRBD1
abundance: -
j_gene: TRBJ1-2
CDR3nt: TGTGCCAGCAGCCAAGATCCAGGACAGGCCTATGGCTACACCTTC
CDR3aa: CASSQDPGQAYGYTF

v_gene: TRBV6-1
d_gene: -
abundance: -
j_gene: TRBJ1-3
CDR3nt: TGTGCCAGCAGTGACGGGGGGACAAACGGAAACACCATATATTTT
CDR3aa: CASSDGGTNGNTIYF